This T cell receptor (beta chain) emerged from a study of T cells after yellow fever vaccination. Overall study results and limits: Abundant clonotypes from the bulk population could have been carried over as contaminants into FACS-sorted repertoires.

TCRdb fed the 5' RACE reads into MiXCR, producing one record per CDR3 protein. The data hold 300,000 or so distinct CDR3 sequences, with 7% to 9% observed a single time. In germline, CDR1 is KGHSH, CDR2 LQKENI. V lost 1 base and J 4 bases, leaving 10 bases between the germline ends. The CDR3 sequence is 14 residues long. Turning to this clonotype: Its antigen is as yet unknown.

This specimen consisted of PBMCs, obtained about 49 days after the first yellow fever vaccination. V is TRBV18 and J is TRBJ1-1; D ambiguous. This sequence originates from a man younger than 30 who received the YFV17D yellow fever vaccine. The CDR3 region has the DNA TGTGCCAGCTCACCACTCGGGGTACGCACTGAAGCTTTCTTT. Its translation: CASSPLGVRTEAFF.